Listed below are T cell receptor beta chains from one sample, sequenced in a study of cytomegalovirus exposure and HLA in healthy donors. Method: immunoSEQ multiplex PCR; TCRdb's copy keeps in-frame clones and lacks some. The sample gives about 140,000 clones, almost 85% of which show up once; around 1.5% is in the top ten. Input material: PBMCs. These receptors all come from a man aged 25-45 years in good health and CMV-seropositive. Both conserved end residues are trimmed from each CDR3.

V gene	CDR3 protein
TRBV10-3	AISESWTGDTGELF
TRBV28	ASSPQTGVDTEAF
TRBV2	ASSERNPYEQY
TRBV15	ATSREGAGVYEQY
TRBV28	ASSLPGLAFTSYNEQF
TRBV5-1	ASSPLGGGDSSYNEQF
TRBV5-1	ASSLGRGLAGEEQF
TRBV28	ASRGQGGSSNQPQH
TRBV6-1	ATQFGASTDTQY
TRBV7-9	ASSLAVTEEETQY
TRBV7-9	ASSDDRGDEQY
TRBV7-8	ASRVGGGGYNEQF
TRBV5-1	ASSLGSLENEQY
TRBV15	ATSRGSLARAGELF
TRBV6-5	ASSRTSSNQPQH
TRBV2	ASSLAGGENEQF
TRBV2	ATPGGSGGELF
TRBV6-4	ASTGLAGDGQETQY
TRBV7-2	ASSFNLARYEQY
TRBV18	ASSPGQGLGTEAF
TRBV29-1	SVDAGFNDEQY
TRBV10-3	ATQAYEGGGYT
TRBV15	ATSRSRGNTEAF
TRBV6-5	ASSYSRGNNEKLF
TRBV9	ASSVQPGGTYNEQF
TRBV7-3	ASSLWGGADTDTQY
TRBV10-1	ASSAGSSGNTIY
TRBV6-6	AGSGTSVNEQF
TRBV6-5	ASSRLVRETQY
TRBV5-1	ASSLTTSVSDTQY
TRBV6-6	ASLNRGGAYTEAF
TRBV7-3	ASSLAGAGYEQY
TRBV27	ASSFEGFGEKLF
TRBV6-5	ASSYSGANTEAF
TRBV5-1	ASSPRGQGIGENEQY
TRBV19	ASSPWRTSSGNTIY
TRBV5-1	ASSEGSGNSPLH
TRBV7-2	ASSTGLAGEQF
TRBV7-9	ASSLAGGAGSPLH
TRBV19	ATLNRGDYNEQF
TRBV27	ASSLQGPGTQY
TRBV18	ASSPMIAGNTGELF
TRBV27	ASSPQTGWGNQPQH
TRBV28	ASSPLTSDQPQH
TRBV5-6	ASSYLSGRAFDEQY
TRBV29-1	SVEGLAGNNEQF
TRBV6-1	ASNGQGGVGYT
TRBV7-9	ASGPGGGTEAF
TRBV4-1	ASSQDLAGVTYEQY
TRBV6-5	ASSYSGTGSYNEQF
TRBV7-8	ASSRVPGQGAGEKLF
TRBV4-2	ASSQDIAGLPTGELF